A single sample is the source of the 28 T cell receptor beta chains below, sequenced in a study of vaccination effects on CD4 cells after COVID-19. Once cultured for about 9 days, the cells underwent separation to obtain CD4+ T cells. Participants completed two doses of the BNT162b2 or mRNA-1273 vaccine. These TCRs are of unknown antigen specificity. The repertoire was sequenced with immunoSEQ multiplex PCR; TCRdb's copy has only in-frame clones and lacks some. There are more than 60,000 clones in the sample; 74% occur only once, and 2% to 2.5% lies in the top ten. The sample in question was CD4+ T cells from PBMCs cultured without peptide, obtained after COVID-19 vaccination. The receptor source for this set is a human donor who received a COVID-19 vaccine.

The chain uses TRBV6-1 and TRBJ2-6; 9 bases are a match to TRBD1. V shed 4 bases, J shed 2 bases, and the junction held 3 bases outside the gene matches. There are 16 residues in the CDR3. Germline CDR1 is MNHNS and CDR2 is SASEGT. The CDR3 region has the DNA TGTGCCAGCAGTGGGACAGGGGTGACTGGGGCCAACGTCCTGACTTTC. This sequence encodes CASSGTGVTGANVLTF.

In DNA form, the CDR3 reads TGTGCCAGCAGCCTAGGACAGGGGGGCTACACCTTC. It translates to CASSLGQGGYTF. The chain links TRBV28 to TRBJ1-2, with TRBD1 matching over 9 bases. V lost 6 bases, J lost 8 bases, and 4 bases stayed unmatched. Per germline, CDR1 MDHEN and CDR2 SYDVKM. This CDR3 has 12 amino acids.

The chain links TRBV7-2 to TRBJ1-2, with D tentatively TRBD1 (5 bases). Germline V lookup: CDR1 SGHTA, CDR2 FQGNSA. This CDR3 region has 13 residues. V was clipped by 3 bases and J by 10 bases, with 15 bases between them. The CDR3 here is CASSLGGMEDYTF. The CDR3 DNA is TGTGCCAGCAGCTTGGGGGGTATGGAAGACTACACCTTC.

This clone was seen more than once but under ten times. The chain has TRBV6-1 and TRBJ2-1; D is perhaps TRBD2 (5 bases). Germline CDR1 is MNHNS and CDR2 is SASEGT. Between the trimmed V and J ends, which lost 3 bases and 5 bases, there was a span of 8 bases. The CDR3 sequence is 13 residues long. CDR3 loop: CASSDVSDNEQFF. The DNA for the CDR3 is TGTGCCAGCAGTGATGTTAGCGACAATGAGCAGTTCTTC.

This clone came up once. The genes are TRBV7-2 and TRBJ1-3; 9 bases are a match to TRBD1. Germline assignment: CDR1 SGHTA and CDR2 FQGNSA. The trim removed 2 bases at V and 4 bases at J, leaving 6 bases unmatched. The CDR3 is 16 residues long. Here the CDR3 DNA reads TGTGCCAGCAGCTTATACAGGGGGCAAGAAGGAAACACCATATATTTT. Protein product: CASSLYRGQEGNTIYF.

The gene calls are TRBV24-1 and TRBJ1-2; 7 nucleotides match TRBD1. This CDR3 comprises 14 residues. The V gene's germline CDR1 is KGHDR and CDR2 SFDVKD. V shed 3 bases and J 4 bases; nucleotides not matched to a gene: 4. Here the CDR3 DNA reads TGTGCCACCAGTGATCCGGACAGGAGCTATGGCTACACCTTC. Translation gives CATSDPDRSYGYTF.

V and J are TRBV7-2 and TRBJ1-1; D is unresolved. The CDR3 covers 14 residues. Trimming pared 1 base from V and 5 bases from J, leaving 11 bases between. CDR1 is SGHTA and CDR2 is FQGNSA in the germline V gene. The CDR3, as DNA: TGTGCCAGCAGCTTAGGAAGGGAGTCGACTGAAGCTTTCTTT. It codes for CASSLGRESTEAFF.

The chain is built from TRBV28 and TRBJ1-6; D is possibly TRBD1 (6 bases). Trimming removed 3 bases from V and 6 bases from J, with 15 bases in between. Per the germline V gene, CDR1 is MDHEN and CDR2 is SYDVKM. CDR3 length: 16 residues. CDR3 protein: CASSLRQGLPNSPLHF. In DNA form, the CDR3 reads TGTGCCAGCAGTTTGCGGCAGGGGTTACCTAATTCACCCCTCCACTTT.

This clone was counted only a few times. The genes are TRBV10-1 and TRBJ2-7; 7 nucleotides line up with TRBD1. The CDR3 totals 14 residues. V shed 6 bases and J 2 bases; nucleotides not matched to a gene: 7. Germline V CDR1 and CDR2: WNHNN, SYGVQD (reference sequence). The CDR3 DNA is TGCGCCAGCAGCGAAGTCGGACAGGCCTACGAGCAGTACGTC. Residues: CASSEVGQAYEQYV.

This clone showed up just once. This rearrangement joins TRBV19 to TRBJ1-2; D perhaps matches TRBD1 (6 bases). Trimming took 4 bases from V and 7 from J, leaving 16 bases between them. This CDR3 is 14 amino acids long. Germline V gene sequence: CDR1 LNHDA, CDR2 SQIVND (reference sequence). Here the CDR3 DNA reads TGTGCCAGTAGTACCCCGCAGGGGCAGGGTGGCTACACCTTC. Protein product: CASSTPQGQGGYTF.

This clone was found a few times. The chain recombines TRBV4-1 with TRBJ2-7; 9 bases map to TRBD1. V was clipped by 1 base and J by 2 bases; unmatched bases: 3. CDR3 size: 15 residues. Germline V gene sequence: CDR1 MGHRA, CDR2 YSYEKL. CDR3 DNA: TGCGCCAGCAGCCAAGCACAGGGGGCCACCTACGAGCAGTACGTC. Protein product: CASSQAQGATYEQYV.

This clone has more than one count but fewer than ten. The V and J genes are TRBV20-1 and TRBJ2-7, with D uncertain. The germline V gene has CDR1 DFQATT and CDR2 SNEGSKA (reference sequence). CDR3 length: 11 amino acids. Trimming shortened V by 2 bases and J by 4 bases, and 6 bases separated the two germline ends. CDR3 sequence (DNA): TGCAGTGCTAGACTGGGATACGAGCAGTACGTC. Amino acid sequence: CSARLGYEQYV.

This clone was picked up a small number of times. The rearrangement joins TRBV4-3 to TRBJ1-1, with D possibly matching TRBD1 (6 bases). Germline lookup yields CDR1 LGHNA and CDR2 YSLEER. The CDR3 has 15 residues. Trimming took off 1 base at V and 0 bases at J, with 9 bases between the two ends. In DNA, the CDR3 is TGCGCCAGCAGCCAAGTGGAGGGGGTGAACACTGAAGCTTTCTTT. This encodes CASSQVEGVNTEAFF.

The chain uses TRBV4-1 and TRBJ1-2; D remains unclear. The ends were cut back, 1 base at V and 0 bases at J, with 0 bases in the middle. Germline lookup yields CDR1 MGHRA and CDR2 YSYEKL. CDR3 length: 12 amino acids. The CDR3: CASSQANYGYTF. The CDR3 DNA sequence: TGCGCCAGCAGCCAAGCTAACTATGGCTACACCTTC.

This chain connects TRBV5-5 to TRBJ2-1, with 8 nucleotides matching TRBD1. The germline V gene encodes CDR1 SGHKS and CDR2 YYEKEE (reference sequence). The CDR3 sequence is 17 residues long. With 3 bases clipped from V and 6 bases from J, the junction kept 14 bases outside the gene matches. The CDR3 DNA follows: TGTGCCAGCAGCTCAACTACCGGGACAGGCCGTTCCAATGAGCAGTTCTTC. This encodes CASSSTTGTGRSNEQFF.

The chain recombines TRBV24-1 with TRBJ2-1, with a weak D call TRBD1 (6 bases). The CDR3 length is 16 residues. Germline CDR1 and CDR2: KGHDR and SFDVKD. V shed 4 bases and J shed 4 bases, with 16 bases lying between them. The CDR3 loop is CATSDHQGLGYNEQFF. The CDR3 region has the DNA TGTGCCACCAGTGACCATCAGGGGTTAGGTTACAATGAGCAGTTCTTC.

This rearrangement joins TRBV3-1 (or the pseudogene TRBV3-2) to TRBJ2-5; D unclear. Germline V lookup: CDR1 LGHDT, CDR2 YNNKEL (reference sequence). The CDR3 is made up of 13 amino acids. Trimming took off 2 bases at V and 2 bases at J, with 6 bases between the two ends. DNA of the CDR3: TGTGCCAGCAGCCAACGGGCGCAAGAGACCCAGTACTTC. Amino acids: CASSQRAQETQYF.

The chain carries TRBV11-2 and TRBJ2-3; perhaps D is TRBD1 or TRBD2 (5 bases each). CDR3 length: 12 residues. Germline V gives CDR1 SGHAT, CDR2 FQNNGV. V shed 0 bases and J shed 9 bases, with 7 bases lying between them. The DNA for the CDR3 is TGTGCCAGCAGCTTAGAGGGGACCACGCAGTATTTT. As protein: CASSLEGTTQYF.

The gene calls are TRBV28 and TRBJ1-5; D is uncertain. Between the trimmed V and J ends, which lost 6 bases and 0 bases, there was a span of 6 bases. This CDR3 contains 13 residues. CDR1 and CDR2 from the germline V gene are MDHEN and SYDVKM. The CDR3 loop reads CASRGHSNQPQHF. CDR3 in DNA: TGTGCCAGCAGGGGTCATAGCAATCAGCCCCAGCATTTT.

The chain has TRBV6-5 and TRBJ1-5, with D unresolved. The length of the CDR3 is 15 residues. V was clipped by 7 bases and J by 4 bases, with 17 bases between them. Germline V gene sequence: CDR1 MNHEY, CDR2 SVGAGI. CDR3: CASIVSPVGNQPQHF. The CDR3 DNA reads TGTGCCAGCATCGTGAGTCCGGTGGGTAATCAGCCCCAGCATTTT.

The J gene is TRBJ1-3, the V gene TRBV5-4, with D unresolved. CDR1 and CDR2 (germline): SGHNT, YYREEE (reference sequence). V gave up 2 bases and J gave up 4 bases, with 7 bases separating them. The CDR3 totals 13 residues. The DNA for the CDR3 is TGTGCCAGCAGCTTAGGTATCGGAAACACCATATATTTT. As protein: CASSLGIGNTIYF. Combining the CDR3 with reference TRBV5-4 and TRBJ1-3 gives the whole variable domain ETGVTQSPTHLIKTRGQQVTLRCSSQSGHNTVSWYQQALGQGPQFIFQYYREEENGRGNFPPRFSGLQFPNYSSELNVNALELDDSALYLCASSLGIGNTIYFGEGSWLTVV.

The chain carries TRBV7-2 and TRBJ1-1; tentative D call: TRBD1 (5 bases). The CDR3 runs to 14 residues. Germline CDR1 SGHTA, CDR2 FQGNSA. With 5 bases removed from V and 1 base from J, the gap between germline ends came to 11 bases. CDR3 sequence (DNA): TGTGCCAGCAGCGGGGGACCGCCGAACACTGAAGCTTTCTTT. It codes for CASSGGPPNTEAFF.

V usage is TRBV6-6 and J usage is TRBJ2-1, with TRBD1 matching over 8 bases. CDR3 length: 14 amino acids. Germline V gene sequence: CDR1 MNHNY, CDR2 SVGAGI (reference sequence). J lost 7 bases, V lost 7 bases, and 9 bases had no gene match. The CDR3 protein is CASTLAGQANEQFF. The CDR3 DNA follows: TGTGCCAGCACCCTGGCGGGACAGGCTAATGAGCAGTTCTTC.

The V gene is TRBV28, the J gene TRBJ1-4; 9 bases fit TRBD1. Trimming removed 2 bases from V and 4 bases from J; junction bases left unmatched: 2. CDR1 MDHEN and CDR2 SYDVKM come from the germline V gene. The CDR3 is made up of 15 amino acids. The DNA of the CDR3 is TGTGCCAGCAGTTTAATGGACAGGGGTAATGAAAAACTGTTTTTT. Its protein product is CASSLMDRGNEKLFF.

In the case of this clone: One end of the junction varies from germline; a read error may be responsible. The gene calls are TRBV28 and TRBJ1-5, with a tentative D call TRBD1 (5 bases). CDR1 and CDR2 from the germline V gene are MDHEN and SYDVKM. The CDR3 length is 14 residues. CDR3 nucleotide sequence: TGTGCCAGCAGTGGTAAGACAGCTCCTCAGGCCCAGCATTTT. Translating gives CASSGKTAPQAQHF. Filled out from reference TRBV28 and TRBJ1-5, the complete variable domain reads DVKVTQSSRYLVKRTGEKVFLECVQDMDHENMFWYRQDPGLGLRLIYFSYDVKMKEKGDIPEGYSVSREKKERFSLILESASTNQTSMYLCASSGKTAPQAQHFGDGTRLSIL.

A single count supports this clone. The chain is built from TRBV6-2 or TRBV6-3 and TRBJ2-5; D gene unclear. The CDR3 has 14 amino acids. Germline CDR1 is MNHEY and CDR2 is SVGEGT. V shed 0 bases and J shed 5 bases, with 10 bases lying between them. The DNA for the CDR3 is TGTGCCAGCAGTTACTCGCCTTTTTGGGAGACCCAGTACTTC. It codes for CASSYSPFWETQYF.

V is TRBV6-6 and J is TRBJ2-3, with no clear D. In germline, CDR1 is MNHNY, CDR2 SVGAGI (reference sequence). Trimming cost V 6 bases and J 5 bases, with 9 bases left between them. The CDR3 consists of 12 residues. CDR3 bases: TGTGCCAGCAGCCCCTTTAGAGATACGCAGTATTTT. It translates to CASSPFRDTQYF.

The CDR3 loop is CASSGLAPSAYNEQFF. In DNA form, the CDR3 reads TGTGCCAGCAGTGGCCTGGCACCGTCGGCCTACAATGAGCAGTTCTTC. The V and J genes are TRBV25-1 and TRBJ2-1; D call uncertain. This CDR3 spans 16 amino acids. Germline CDR1 and CDR2: MGHDK and SYGVNS. V was shortened by 4 bases and J by 2 bases, with 15 bases between the two germline ends.